The 10 T cell receptor beta chains below were found in one sample sequenced in a study of yellow fever vaccine responses in identical twins. Each CDR3 protein gets one entry after TCRdb re-called the RT-PCR reads with MiXCR. Of about 19,000 distinct CDR3 sequences in the sample, about two thirds were seen once. The input for sequencing was T cells from blood (PBMCs), unsorted or a sorted subset (not recorded which), taken before or after yellow fever vaccination (not recorded which). The receptors were sampled from a young woman who received the yellow fever vaccine.

In this sample, this clonotype turned up a few times. The chain combines TRBV11-3 with TRBJ2-1, with 14 bases lining up with TRBD2. The CDR3 totals 16 residues. The ends lost 6 bases at V and 4 bases at J; junction bases unmatched: 5. The V gene's germline CDR1 is SGHNT and CDR2 YENEEA. The CDR3 sequence is CASSGLAGGRYNEQFF. The DNA for the CDR3 is TGTGCCAGCAGTGGACTAGCGGGAGGTCGGTACAATGAGCAGTTCTTC.

The genes are TRBV13 and TRBJ2-7, with TRBD2 matching 8 bases. V lost 0 bases to trimming and J lost 2 bases; unmatched junction nucleotides: 3. Looked up from germline, CDR1 is PRHDT and CDR2 is FYEKMQ (reference sequence). This CDR3 region has 15 residues. The CDR3: CASSLGLAETYEQYF. For the CDR3, the DNA is TGTGCCAGCAGCTTAGGACTAGCGGAAACCTACGAGCAGTACTTC. Based on the CDR3 plus reference TRBV13 and TRBJ2-7, the full variable domain is AAGVIQSPRHLIKEKRETATLKCYPIPRHDTVYWYQQGPGQDPQFLISFYEKMQSDKGSIPDRFSAQQFSDYHSELNMSSLELGDSALYFCASSLGLAETYEQYFGPGTRLTVT.

This chain connects TRBV11-1 to TRBJ2-1; 9 bases fit TRBD1. J gave up 5 bases and V 0 bases, and 11 bases lay outside the gene matches. Germline values: CDR1 SGHAT, CDR2 FQDESV (reference sequence). The CDR3 loop spans 18 amino acids. The CDR3 DNA is TGTGCCAGCAGCTTAGCCCAGACAGGGGGTGTTCTCGACAATGAGCAGTTCTTC. As protein: CASSLAQTGGVLDNEQFF.

The chain carries TRBV15 and TRBJ2-1, with 9 nucleotides matching TRBD2. The CDR3 has 17 amino acids. CDR1 and CDR2 (germline): LNHNV, YYDKDF (reference sequence). Trimming removed 0 bases from V and 6 bases from J; junction bases left unmatched: 9. For the CDR3, the DNA is TGTGCCACCAGCAGAGACGCTAGCGGGGTCCTCCTCAATGAGCAGTTCTTC. Its protein is CATSRDASGVLLNEQFF.

This chain joins TRBV11-3 and TRBJ2-3, with D perhaps matching TRBD2 (5 bases). The germline V and J ends were trimmed by 4 bases and 5 bases, with 10 bases remaining between them. This CDR3 comprises 13 residues. Germline lookup yields CDR1 SGHNT and CDR2 YENEEA. DNA of the CDR3: TGTGCCAGCAGCTCCCTAGAGGGAGATACGCAGTATTTT. Amino acids: CASSSLEGDTQYF.

The gene calls are TRBV29-1 and TRBJ1-3; 9 nucleotides match TRBD1. V was pared by 5 bases and J by 5 bases, with 4 bases of the junction left unmatched. Germline V CDR1 and CDR2: SQVTM, ANQGSEA. This CDR3 comprises 13 residues. The CDR3 bases are TGCAGCGTTACCGGGACAGGGAGAAACACCATATATTTT. It translates to CSVTGTGRNTIYF.

The CDR3 loop is CASSQAGGLYNEQFF. The DNA for the CDR3 is TGTGCCAGCAGCCAAGCGGGGGGCCTATACAATGAGCAGTTCTTC. The chain uses TRBV14 and TRBJ2-1; TRBD2 is a possible D gene (7 bases). The CDR3 contains 15 residues. Looked up from germline, CDR1 is SGHDN and CDR2 is FVKESK. V was trimmed by 1 base and J by 4 bases, leaving 11 bases between them. Full variable domain (outside the CDR3, taken from reference TRBV14 and TRBJ2-1): EAGVTQFPSHSVIEKGQTVTLRCDPISGHDNLYWYRRVMGKEIKFLLHFVKESKQDESGMPNNRFLAERTGGTYSTLKVQPAELEDSGVYFCASSQAGGLYNEQFFGPGTRLTVL.

The chain combines TRBV28 with TRBJ2-1; possible D gene TRBD2, 5 bases. Germline V lookup: CDR1 MDHEN, CDR2 SYDVKM. The CDR3 extends over 14 amino acids. Trimming left V 6 bases short and J 9 bases short, with 18 bases between. CDR3 sequence reads: CASSPSAGWPEQFF. DNA of the CDR3: TGTGCCAGCAGCCCTTCGGCGGGCTGGCCTGAGCAGTTCTTC.

This clonotype was seen only a few times. As DNA, the CDR3 is TGCAGCGTCACCGAGTCGGCGGAAAAACTGTTTTTT. Translated: CSVTESAEKLFF. This chain connects TRBV29-1 to TRBJ1-4; no definite D call. CDR1 is SQVTM, CDR2 ANQGSEA, per germline. The CDR3 is 12 residues long. The V gene lost 6 bases and the J gene lost 8 bases, with 13 bases spanning the gap.

The rearrangement uses TRBV12-3 or TRBV12-4 and TRBJ1-5; maybe TRBD1 (5 bases). The CDR3 is made up of 14 amino acids. With 2 bases removed from V and 6 bases from J, the gap between germline ends came to 11 bases. DNA of the CDR3: TGTGCCAGCAGTTTAAGTCAGGGTCGTCAGCCCCAGCATTTT. It yields the protein CASSLSQGRQPQHF.